One sample yielded the 10 T cell receptor beta chains listed below, sequenced in a study of tumor-infiltrating lymphocytes in primary liver carcinoma. Co-extracting RNA and DNA was done with roughly 17-34 mg of unsorted bulk tissue as input. The investigators made TCR beta cDNA from about 0.45 ug total RNA, using a constant-region primer. TCR beta libraries came from three nested multiplex PCR rounds using slightly modified ARM-PCR. TRBV1-TRBV30 forward primers paired with a C-beta reverse primer were used in the first two PCR rounds, which ran around 10 cycles each. TCRdb itself ran the multiplex PCR reads through MiXCR, one entry per CDR3 protein. The sample contains some 100,000 distinct CDR3 sequences, about 70% of which appear only once. The source material was liver tumor tissue from sampling region 2. Subset here: tumor region T2, inferior pole. The receptors were gathered from an older woman with primary liver carcinoma and hepatitis B virus infection.

With regard to this clonotype: No conserved phenylalanine or tryptophan ends this CDR3, so it is likely a read error. The chain has TRBV6-6 and TRBJ1-5; 7 positions agree with TRBD1. The CDR3 contains 14 residues. The V and J ends lost 5 bases and 5 bases, in that order; junction bases with no gene match: 6. Germline V gene sequence: CDR1 MNHNY, CDR2 SVGAGI (reference sequence). CDR3: CASSQGQVYQPQHC. In DNA form, the CDR3 reads TGTGCCAGCAGTCAAGGACAGGTATATCAGCCCCAGCATTGT.

A word on this clonotype: Germline and junction disagree at one end, which may indicate a read error. The J gene is TRBJ2-1, the V gene TRBV11-2; D ambiguous. The CDR3 covers 15 residues. Per the germline V gene, CDR1 is SGHAT and CDR2 is FQNNGV. DNA for the CDR3: TGTGCAAACAGCTTAGATGGTAGCTCCTACAAAGAGCAGTTCTTC. Translated, it gives CANSLDGSSYKEQFF.

As regards this clonotype: Mismatch with germline at one junction end may stem from a read error. This sequence joins TRBV10-3 and TRBJ2-7; 8 nucleotides line up with TRBD2. Looked up from germline, CDR1 is ENHRY and CDR2 is SYGVKD. This CDR3 comprises 13 residues. CDR3 coding DNA: TGTGCCACCCTACTAGCGGACACCTACGAACAGTACTTC. It codes for CATLLADTYEQYF.

This clonotype was seen a handful of times. This may arise from a read error, as a much more abundant clone is one base away. The gene calls are TRBV6-5 and TRBJ2-3, with 10 bases that match TRBD2. Germline V gene sequence: CDR1 MNHEY, CDR2 SVGAGI. This CDR3 spans 16 amino acids. The CDR3, as DNA: TGTGCCAGCAGTTACTCGCCAGCGGGAGGGATAGATATGCAGTATTTT. Its protein is CASSYSPAGGIDMQYF.

The sample holds one count of this clonotype. A read error may account for a junction end that differs from germline. In DNA form, the CDR3 reads TGTGCCAGCAGCCAAGGGGATGGACTAGCGCGTTGCTACGCGCAGTACTTC. It is translated as CASSQGDGLARCYAQYF. This sequence joins TRBV4-2 and TRBJ2-7; 9 bases are a match to TRBD2. This CDR3 contains 17 residues. Germline V gene data show CDR1 as LGHNA and CDR2 as YNFKEQ.

There are a few counts of this clonotype. The chain has TRBV18 and TRBJ1-6; tentatively, D is TRBD1 (6 bases). V gave up 6 bases and J gave up 8 bases, with 11 bases separating them. This CDR3 has 13 residues. The germline CDR1 and CDR2 sequences are KGHSH and LQKENI. The CDR3 reads CASSGAGDSPLHF. The CDR3 nucleotides are TGTGCCAGCTCGGGGGCCGGGGATTCACCCCTCCACTTT.

This clonotype was seen at least ten times. CDR3 in amino acids: CASSRQGQVGNTIYF. The CDR3 nucleotides are TGCGCCAGCAGCCGACAGGGACAGGTTGGAAACACCATATATTTT. The V gene is TRBV4-1, the J gene TRBJ1-3; 8 bases map to TRBD1. CDR3 length: 15 residues. Germline V gives CDR1 MGHRA, CDR2 YSYEKL. J gave up 3 bases and V 4 bases, and 5 bases lay outside the gene matches.

CDR3 region: CAWKLPGPKPQPQYF. CDR3 nucleotide sequence: TGTGCCTGGAAGCTGCCGGGACCAAAACCTCAGCCCCAGTATTTT. The V call is TRBV30, the J call TRBJ1-5; D could derive from TRBD1 or TRBD2 (5 bases each). Matching the DNA end better, TRBJ2-3 makes the J call doubtful. Germline V lookup: CDR1 GTSNPN, CDR2 SVGIG (reference sequence). The CDR3 runs to 15 residues.

For this clonotype: A junction end diverges from the germline sequence, so it may reflect a read error. The V gene is TRBV4-2, the J gene TRBJ1-5; D gene ambiguous. The CDR3 sequence is 17 residues long. Germline V gene sequence: CDR1 LGHNA, CDR2 YNFKEQ. The CDR3 DNA sequence: TGTGTCAGCAGCCAAGACCCCGGACGGGAGCTGGGTCAGCCCCAGCATTTT. Translating gives CVSSQDPGRELGQPQHF.

The chain recombines TRBV7-9 with TRBJ2-1; TRBD2 matches 10 bases. Germline-derived CDR1 and CDR2 are SEHNR and FQNEAQ (reference sequence). The J segment lost 5 bases and the V segment lost 8 bases, leaving 12 bases of the junction unmatched. This CDR3 comprises 16 residues. CDR3 DNA: TGTGCCAGCTACCAACCCGGACTAGCGGCCCACAATGAGCAGTTCTTC. It translates to CASYQPGLAAHNEQFF.